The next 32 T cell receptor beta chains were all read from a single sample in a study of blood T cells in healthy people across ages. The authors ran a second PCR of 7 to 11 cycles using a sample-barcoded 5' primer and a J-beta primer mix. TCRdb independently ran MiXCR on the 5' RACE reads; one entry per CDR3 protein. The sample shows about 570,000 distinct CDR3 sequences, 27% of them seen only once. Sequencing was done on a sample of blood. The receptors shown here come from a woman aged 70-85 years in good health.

The CDR3 nucleotides read TGTGCCAGCAGCTTAGGTCGACTAGCGCTGGTCACAGATACGCAGTATTTT. Translation gives CASSLGRLALVTDTQYF. The V and J genes are TRBV11-2 and TRBJ2-3; 8 bases are a match to TRBD2. CDR3 size: 17 residues. V lost 1 base and J lost 2; bases outside the gene matches: 8. Per germline, CDR1 SGHAT and CDR2 FQNNGV.

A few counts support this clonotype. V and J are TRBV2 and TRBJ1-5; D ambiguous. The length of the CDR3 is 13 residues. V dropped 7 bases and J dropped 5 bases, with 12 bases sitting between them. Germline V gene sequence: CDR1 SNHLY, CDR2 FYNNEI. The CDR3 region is CASKGMEDQPQHF. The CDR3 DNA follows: TGTGCCAGCAAAGGGATGGAGGATCAGCCCCAGCATTTT.

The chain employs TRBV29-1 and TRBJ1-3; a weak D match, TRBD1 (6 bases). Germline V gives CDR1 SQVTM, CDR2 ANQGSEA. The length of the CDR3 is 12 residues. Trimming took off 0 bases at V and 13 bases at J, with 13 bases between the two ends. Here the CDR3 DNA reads TGCAGCGTTGAAGAAGGGACAATCGGGATATATTTT. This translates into CSVEEGTIGIYF.

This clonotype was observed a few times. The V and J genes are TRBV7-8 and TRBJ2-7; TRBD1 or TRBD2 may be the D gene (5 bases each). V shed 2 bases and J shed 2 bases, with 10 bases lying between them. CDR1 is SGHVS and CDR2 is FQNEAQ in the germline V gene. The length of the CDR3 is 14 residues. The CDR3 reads CASSLRDQPYEQYF. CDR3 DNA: TGTGCCAGCAGCTTAAGGGACCAGCCCTACGAGCAGTACTTC. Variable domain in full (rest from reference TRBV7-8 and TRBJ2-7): GAGVSQSPRYKVAKRGQDVALRCDPISGHVSLFWYQQALGQGPEFLTYFQNEAQLDKSGLPSDRFFAERPEGSVSTLKIQRTQQEDSAVYLCASSLRDQPYEQYFGPGTRLTVT.

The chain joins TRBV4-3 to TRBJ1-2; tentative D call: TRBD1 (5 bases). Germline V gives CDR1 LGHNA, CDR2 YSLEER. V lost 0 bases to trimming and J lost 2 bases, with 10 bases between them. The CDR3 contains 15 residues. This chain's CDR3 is CASSQERTTNYGYTF. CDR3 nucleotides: TGCGCCAGCAGCCAAGAACGGACAACCAACTATGGCTACACCTTC.

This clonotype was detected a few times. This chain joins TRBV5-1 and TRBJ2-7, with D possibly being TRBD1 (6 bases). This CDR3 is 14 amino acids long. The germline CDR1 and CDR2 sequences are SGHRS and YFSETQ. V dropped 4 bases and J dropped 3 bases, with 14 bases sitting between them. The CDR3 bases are TGCGCCAGCAGCCTAAACCGGGACAACTACGAGCAGTACTTC. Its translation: CASSLNRDNYEQYF.

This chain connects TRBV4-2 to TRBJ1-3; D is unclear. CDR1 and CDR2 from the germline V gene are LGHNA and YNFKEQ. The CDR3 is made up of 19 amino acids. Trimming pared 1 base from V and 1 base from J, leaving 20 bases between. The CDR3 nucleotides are TGTGCCAGCAGCCAAGTCCTCGACCCGGAGCAGAATTCTGGAAACACCATATATTTT. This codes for CASSQVLDPEQNSGNTIYF.

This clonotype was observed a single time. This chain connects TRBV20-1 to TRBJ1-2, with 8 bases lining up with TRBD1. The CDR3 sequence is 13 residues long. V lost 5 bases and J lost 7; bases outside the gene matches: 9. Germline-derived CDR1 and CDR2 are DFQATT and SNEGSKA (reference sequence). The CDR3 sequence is CSAPPGTGRGYTF. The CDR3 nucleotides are TGCAGTGCTCCACCCGGGACAGGTCGTGGCTACACCTTC.

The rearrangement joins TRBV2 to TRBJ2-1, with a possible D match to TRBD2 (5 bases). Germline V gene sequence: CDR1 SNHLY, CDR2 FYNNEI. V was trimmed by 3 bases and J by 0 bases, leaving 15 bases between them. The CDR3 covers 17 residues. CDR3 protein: CASSEWGASDSYNEQFF. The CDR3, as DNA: TGTGCCAGCAGTGAGTGGGGAGCGTCTGACTCCTACAATGAGCAGTTCTTC.

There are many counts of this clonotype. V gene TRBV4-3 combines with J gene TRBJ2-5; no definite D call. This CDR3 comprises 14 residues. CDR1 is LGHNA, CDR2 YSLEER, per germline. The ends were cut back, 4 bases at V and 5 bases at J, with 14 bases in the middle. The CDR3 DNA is TGCGCCAGCAGCCTGAATTCGGAGTCTGAGACCCAGTACTTC. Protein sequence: CASSLNSESETQYF.

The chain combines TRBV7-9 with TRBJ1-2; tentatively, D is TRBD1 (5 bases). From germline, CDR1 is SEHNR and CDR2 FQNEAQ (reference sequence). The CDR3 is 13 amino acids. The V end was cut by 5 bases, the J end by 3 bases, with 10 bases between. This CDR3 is CASSRGLDYGYTF. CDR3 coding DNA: TGTGCCAGCAGCAGGGGTCTGGACTATGGCTACACCTTC.

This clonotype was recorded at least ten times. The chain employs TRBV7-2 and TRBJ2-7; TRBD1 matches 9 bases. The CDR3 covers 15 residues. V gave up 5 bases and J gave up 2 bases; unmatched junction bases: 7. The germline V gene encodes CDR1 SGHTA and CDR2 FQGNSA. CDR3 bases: TGTGCCAGCAGCGCAGCAGGGACAGGGACCTACGAGCAGTACTTC. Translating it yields CASSAAGTGTYEQYF.

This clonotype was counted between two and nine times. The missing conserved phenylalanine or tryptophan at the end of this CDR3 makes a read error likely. The CDR3 DNA reads TGCGCCAGCAGCTTGGTAGGGCCCTCCTACGAGCAGTACCTC. It specifies CASSLVGPSYEQYL. The V call is TRBV5-1, the J call TRBJ2-7; D is unclear. Germline V lookup: CDR1 SGHRS, CDR2 YFSETQ. The CDR3 contains 14 residues. With 0 bases removed from V and 0 bases from J, the gap between germline ends came to 7 bases.

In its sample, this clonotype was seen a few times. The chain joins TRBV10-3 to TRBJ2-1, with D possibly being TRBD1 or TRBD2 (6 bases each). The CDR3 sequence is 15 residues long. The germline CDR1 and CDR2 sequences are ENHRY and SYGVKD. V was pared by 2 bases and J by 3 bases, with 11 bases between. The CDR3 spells CAISEKGGLYNEQFF. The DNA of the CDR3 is TGTGCCATCAGTGAGAAGGGGGGCCTCTACAATGAGCAGTTCTTC.

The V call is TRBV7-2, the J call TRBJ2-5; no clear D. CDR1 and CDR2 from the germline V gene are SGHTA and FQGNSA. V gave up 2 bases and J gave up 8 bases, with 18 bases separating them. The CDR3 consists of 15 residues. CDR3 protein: CASSLWGRVPDTQYF. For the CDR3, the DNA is TGTGCCAGCAGCTTATGGGGTCGGGTCCCAGACACCCAGTACTTC. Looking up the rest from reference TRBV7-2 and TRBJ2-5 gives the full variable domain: GAGVSQSPSNKVTEKGKDVELRCDPISGHTALYWYRQSLGQGLEFLIYFQGNSAPDKSGLPSDRFSAERTGGSVSTLTIQRTQQEDSAVYLCASSLWGRVPDTQYFGPGTRLLVL.

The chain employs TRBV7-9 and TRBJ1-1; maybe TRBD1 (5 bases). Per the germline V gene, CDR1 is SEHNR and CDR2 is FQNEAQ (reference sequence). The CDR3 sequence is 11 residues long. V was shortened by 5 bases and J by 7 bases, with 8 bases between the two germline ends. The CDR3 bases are TGTGCCAGCAGCCCCGACAGTGAAGCTTTCTTT. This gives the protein CASSPDSEAFF.

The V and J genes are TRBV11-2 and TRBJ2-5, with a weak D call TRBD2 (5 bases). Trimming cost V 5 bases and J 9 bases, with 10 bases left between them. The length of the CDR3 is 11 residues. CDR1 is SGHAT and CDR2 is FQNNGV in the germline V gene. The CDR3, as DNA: TGTGCCAGCAGCCCCCACGGGGCCCAGTACTTC. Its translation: CASSPHGAQYF.

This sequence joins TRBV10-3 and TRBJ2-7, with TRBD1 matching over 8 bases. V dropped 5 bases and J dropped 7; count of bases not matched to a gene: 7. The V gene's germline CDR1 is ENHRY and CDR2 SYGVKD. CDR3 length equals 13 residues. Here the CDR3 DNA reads TGTGCCATCAGTTCGGGACAGGAGTTTGAGCAGTACTTC. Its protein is CAISSGQEFEQYF.

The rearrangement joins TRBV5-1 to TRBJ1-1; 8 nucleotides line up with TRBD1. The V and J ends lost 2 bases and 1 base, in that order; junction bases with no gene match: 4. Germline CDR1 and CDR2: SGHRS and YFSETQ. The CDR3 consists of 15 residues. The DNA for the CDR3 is TGCGCCAGCAGCTTCGGAGACAGGGGGAACACTGAAGCTTTCTTT. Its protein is CASSFGDRGNTEAFF.

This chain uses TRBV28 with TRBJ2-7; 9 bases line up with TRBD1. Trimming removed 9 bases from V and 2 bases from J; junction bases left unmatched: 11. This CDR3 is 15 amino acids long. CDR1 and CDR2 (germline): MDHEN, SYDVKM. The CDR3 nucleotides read TGTGCCAGTTGGGCAGGACAGGGGCCTACCTACGAGCAGTACTTC. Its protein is CASWAGQGPTYEQYF.

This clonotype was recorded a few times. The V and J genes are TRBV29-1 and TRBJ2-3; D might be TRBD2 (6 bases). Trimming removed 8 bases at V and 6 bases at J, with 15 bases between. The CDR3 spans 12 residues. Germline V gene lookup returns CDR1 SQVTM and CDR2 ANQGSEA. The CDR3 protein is CSSRLVGDTQYF. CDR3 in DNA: TGCAGCTCACGACTAGTGGGTGATACGCAGTATTTT.

The CDR3 nucleotides read TGTGCCAGCAGCGCTTACCGGGGGGGCGGCACAGATACGCAGTATTTT. Protein: CASSAYRGGGTDTQYF. V gene TRBV7-2 combines with J gene TRBJ2-3, with 8 bases that match TRBD2. The CDR3 length is 16 residues. Germline values: CDR1 SGHTA, CDR2 FQGNSA. The trim removed 5 bases at V and 1 base at J, leaving 8 bases unmatched. The whole variable domain, filled in from reference TRBV7-2 and TRBJ2-3, reads GAGVSQSPSNKVTEKGKDVELRCDPISGHTALYWYRQSLGQGLEFLIYFQGNSAPDKSGLPSDRFSAERTGGSVSTLTIQRTQQEDSAVYLCASSAYRGGGTDTQYFGPGTRLTVL.

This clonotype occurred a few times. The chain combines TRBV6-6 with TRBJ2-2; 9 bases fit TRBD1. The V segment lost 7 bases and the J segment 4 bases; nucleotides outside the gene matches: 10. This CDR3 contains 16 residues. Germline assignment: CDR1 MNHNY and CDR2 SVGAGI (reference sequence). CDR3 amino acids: CASTKDRGSVTGELFF. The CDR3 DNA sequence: TGTGCCAGCACCAAGGACAGGGGATCGGTCACCGGGGAGCTGTTTTTT.

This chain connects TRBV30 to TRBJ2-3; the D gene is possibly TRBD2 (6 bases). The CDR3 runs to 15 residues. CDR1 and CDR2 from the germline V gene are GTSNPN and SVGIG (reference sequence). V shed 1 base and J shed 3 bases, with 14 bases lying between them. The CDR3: CAWSDIGGKTDTQYF. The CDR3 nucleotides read TGTGCCTGGAGTGATATTGGGGGGAAGACAGATACGCAGTATTTT.

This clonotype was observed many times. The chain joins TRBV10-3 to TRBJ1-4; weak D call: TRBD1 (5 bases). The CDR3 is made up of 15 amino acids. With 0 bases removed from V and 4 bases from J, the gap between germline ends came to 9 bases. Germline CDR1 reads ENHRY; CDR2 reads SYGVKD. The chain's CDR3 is CAISESGRLNEKLFF. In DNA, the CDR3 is TGTGCCATCAGTGAGTCGGGACGGCTTAATGAAAAACTGTTTTTT.

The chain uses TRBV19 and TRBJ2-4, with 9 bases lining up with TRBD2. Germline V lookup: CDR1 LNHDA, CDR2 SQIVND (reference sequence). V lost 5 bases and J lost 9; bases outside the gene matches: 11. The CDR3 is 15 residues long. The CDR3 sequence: CASSDAGGPLCIQYF. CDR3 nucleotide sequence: TGTGCCAGTAGTGACGCGGGGGGGCCGTTATGCATTCAGTACTTC.

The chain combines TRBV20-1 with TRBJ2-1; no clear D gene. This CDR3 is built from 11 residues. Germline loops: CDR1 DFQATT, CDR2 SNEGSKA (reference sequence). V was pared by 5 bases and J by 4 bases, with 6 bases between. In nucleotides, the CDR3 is TGCAGTGCTGCCCCATACAATGAGCAGTTCTTC. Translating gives CSAAPYNEQFF.

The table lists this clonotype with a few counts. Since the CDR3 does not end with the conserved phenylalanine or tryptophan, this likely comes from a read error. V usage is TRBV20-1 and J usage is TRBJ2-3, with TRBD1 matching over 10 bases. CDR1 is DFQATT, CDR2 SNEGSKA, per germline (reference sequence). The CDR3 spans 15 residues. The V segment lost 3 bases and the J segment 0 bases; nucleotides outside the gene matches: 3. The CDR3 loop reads CSARGQGISTDTQYS. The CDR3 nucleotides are TGCAGTGCTAGGGGACAGGGGATCAGCACAGATACGCAGTATTCT.

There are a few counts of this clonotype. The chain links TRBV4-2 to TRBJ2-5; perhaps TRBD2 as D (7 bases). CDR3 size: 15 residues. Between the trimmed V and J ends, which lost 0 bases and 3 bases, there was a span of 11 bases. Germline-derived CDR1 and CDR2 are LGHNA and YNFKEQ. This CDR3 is CASSQERGGKETQYF. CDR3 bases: TGTGCCAGCAGCCAAGAGAGGGGGGGGAAAGAGACCCAGTACTTC.

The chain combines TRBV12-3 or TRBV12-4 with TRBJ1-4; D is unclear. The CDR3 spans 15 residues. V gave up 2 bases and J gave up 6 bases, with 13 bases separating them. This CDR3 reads CASSLSRWEDEKLFF. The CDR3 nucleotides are TGTGCCAGCAGTTTATCCCGTTGGGAAGATGAAAAACTGTTTTTT.

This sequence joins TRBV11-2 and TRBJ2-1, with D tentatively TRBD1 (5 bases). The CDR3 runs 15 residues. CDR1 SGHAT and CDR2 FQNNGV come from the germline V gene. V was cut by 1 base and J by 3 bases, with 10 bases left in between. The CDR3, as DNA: TGTGCCAGCAGCTTAGGGTCAGGGTTCTACAATGAGCAGTTCTTC. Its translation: CASSLGSGFYNEQFF.

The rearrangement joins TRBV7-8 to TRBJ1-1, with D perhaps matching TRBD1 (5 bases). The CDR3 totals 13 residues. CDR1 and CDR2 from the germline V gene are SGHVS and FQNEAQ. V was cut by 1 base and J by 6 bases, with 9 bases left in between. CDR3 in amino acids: CASSLDGAPEAFF. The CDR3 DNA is TGTGCCAGCAGCTTAGATGGGGCCCCTGAAGCTTTCTTT.